A selection of T cell receptor beta chains follows, all from one sample in a study of beta chain features in type 1 diabetes. Sequencing was performed with immunoSEQ multiplex PCR; in TCRdb, only in-frame clones are kept and a portion is missing. Among some 150,000 clones listed, around 10% were seen once. Sequencing was done on a sample of central memory CD4+ T cells from blood. These receptors were collected from a man younger than 35 in good health. CDR3s include the opening cysteine and the closing phenylalanine or tryptophan. A D gene is named only where the DNA matches it firmly. The size field is filled for only some rows; it gives once, few, many or a size class.

v_call	d_call	j_call	clone_size	cdr3_aa	cdr3_nt
TRBV30	.	TRBJ1-5	few	CAWSGVGALNQPQHF	TGTGCCTGGAGTGGAGTTGGGGCTCTCAATCAGCCCCAGCATTTT
TRBV5-1	.	TRBJ2-1	.	CASSLPMGDNNEQFF	TGCGCCAGCAGCTTGCCTATGGGGGATAACAATGAGCAGTTCTTC
TRBV14	.	TRBJ1-2	.	CASSQESRTPFGYTF	TGTGCCAGCAGCCAAGAAAGCAGGACCCCCTTTGGCTACACCTTC
TRBV10-3	.	TRBJ2-6	few	CAISQTGPGANVLTF	TGTGCCATCAGTCAAACAGGGCCTGGGGCCAACGTCCTGACTTTC
TRBV6-5	.	TRBJ2-7	few	CASSYSYSGLWQYF	TGTGCCAGCAGTTACTCGTACAGCGGGTTGTGGCAGTACTTC
TRBV18	.	TRBJ1-2	many	CASSPQGQPGYTF	TGTGCCAGCTCACCACAGGGTCAACCTGGCTACACCTTC
TRBV19	TRBD2	TRBJ2-3	.	CASSTQRGPATQYF	TGTGCCAGTAGTACACAGCGGGGGCCAGCTACGCAGTATTTT
TRBV6-5	.	TRBJ2-1	few	CASSSPTRQFF	TGTGCCAGCAGTTCTCCTACTAGACAGTTCTTC
TRBV11-2	TRBD1	TRBJ1-2	.	CASSSGLGQGTGYTF	TGTGCCAGCAGCTCGGGGCTGGGACAGGGGACTGGCTACACCTTC
TRBV18	.	TRBJ2-7	few	CASSPSMGDEQYF	TGTGCCAGCTCACCCTCGATGGGGGACGAGCAGTACTTC
TRBV11-2	TRBD1	TRBJ1-1	.	CASSLDRVGTEAFF	TGTGCCAGCAGTTTAGACAGGGTTGGTACTGAAGCTTTCTTT
TRBV5-1	.	TRBJ2-7	few	CASSSSYEQYF	TGCGCCAGCAGCTCCTCCTACGAGCAGTACTTC
TRBV29-1	.	TRBJ1-1	few	CSVEFQRDTEAFF	TGCAGCGTTGAATTTCAGAGAGACACTGAAGCTTTCTTT
TRBV2	.	TRBJ2-5	few	CASIQGRKETQYF	TGTGCCAGCATTCAGGGGCGTAAAGAGACCCAGTACTTC
TRBV30	.	TRBJ2-3	.	CAWREAPSTDTQYF	TGTGCCTGGAGAGAGGCCCCCAGCACAGATACGCAGTATTTT
TRBV9	.	TRBJ2-2	.	CASSVRDQNTGELFF	TGTGCCAGCAGCGTACGGGACCAGAACACCGGGGAGCTGTTTTTT
TRBV7-3	.	TRBJ2-3	few	CASSLGLTDTQYF	TGTGCCAGCAGCTTAGGTCTTACAGATACGCAGTATTTT
TRBV11-3	TRBD2	TRBJ2-4	.	CASSLGRREDEDIQYF	TGTGCCAGCAGCTTAGGGCGGCGGGAGGATGAGGACATTCAGTACTTC
TRBV4-3	.	TRBJ1-2	few	CASSQEARGYYGYTF	TGCGCCAGCAGCCAAGAAGCCAGGGGATACTATGGCTACACCTTC
TRBV29-1	.	TRBJ2-3	.	CSVGPTGTDTQYF	TGCAGCGTTGGGCCCACCGGCACAGATACGCAGTATTTT
TRBV18	.	TRBJ2-7	.	CASSLEGEQYF	TGTGCCAGCTCACTCGAGGGGGAGCAGTACTTC
TRBV11-2	TRBD1	TRBJ1-1	.	CASSLDRGAFF	TGTGCCAGCAGCCTGGACAGGGGAGCTTTCTTT
TRBV4-3	.	TRBJ1-2	.	CASSQERGNYGYTF	TGCGCCAGCAGCCAAGAACGAGGGAACTATGGCTACACCTTC
TRBV18	.	TRBJ1-1	.	CASSQRWGNTEAFF	TGTGCCAGCTCACAACGTTGGGGGAACACTGAAGCTTTCTTT
TRBV28	TRBD1	TRBJ2-4	few	CASSLGTGVDIQYF	TGTGCCAGCAGTTTAGGGACAGGGGTGGACATTCAGTACTTC
TRBV25-1	.	TRBJ2-6	many	CASSDAMGIPGANVLTF	TGTGCCAGCAGTGATGCAATGGGTATCCCTGGGGCCAACGTCCTGACTTTC
TRBV6-1	TRBD2	TRBJ2-3	few	CASLRGGFADTQYF	TGTGCCAGCCTAAGGGGAGGGTTCGCAGATACGCAGTATTTT
TRBV9	TRBD1	TRBJ2-5	many	CASSFSPGQGNGETQYF	TGTGCCAGCAGCTTCAGTCCGGGACAGGGAAACGGAGAGACCCAGTACTTC
TRBV4-3	TRBD2	TRBJ2-1	.	CASSQDLGGAYNEQFF	TGCGCCAGCAGCCAAGATTTGGGGGGGGCCTACAATGAGCAGTTCTTC
TRBV4-3	.	TRBJ1-6	.	CASSQETNSYNSPLHF	TGCGCCAGCAGCCAAGAGACAAACTCCTATAATTCACCCCTCCACTTT
TRBV7-9	TRBD2	TRBJ2-5	many	CASSLRALLGGETQYF	TGTGCCAGCAGCTTACGGGCCTTACTGGGAGGGGAGACCCAGTACTTC
TRBV7-8	.	TRBJ2-7	.	CASTDRGRISYEQYF	TGTGCCAGCACCGACCGGGGGAGAATCTCCTACGAGCAGTACTTC
TRBV13	.	TRBJ2-3	few	CASSFGGLADTQYF	TGTGCCAGCAGCTTTGGCGGGTTAGCAGATACGCAGTATTTT
TRBV27	TRBD1	TRBJ1-5	few	CASSLFAGTGNQPQHF	TGTGCCAGCAGTTTATTCGCCGGGACAGGAAATCAGCCCCAGCATTTT